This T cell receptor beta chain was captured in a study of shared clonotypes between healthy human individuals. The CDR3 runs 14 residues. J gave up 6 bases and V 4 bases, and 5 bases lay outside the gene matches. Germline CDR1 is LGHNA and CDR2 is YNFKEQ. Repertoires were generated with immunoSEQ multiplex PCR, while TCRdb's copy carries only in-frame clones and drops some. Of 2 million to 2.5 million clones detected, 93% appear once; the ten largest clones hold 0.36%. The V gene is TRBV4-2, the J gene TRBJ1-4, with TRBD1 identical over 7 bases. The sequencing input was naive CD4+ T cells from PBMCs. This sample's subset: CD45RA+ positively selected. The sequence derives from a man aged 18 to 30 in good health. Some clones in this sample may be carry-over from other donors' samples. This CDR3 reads CASSRGRGDEKLFF. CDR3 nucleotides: TGTGCCAGCAGCCGGGGCAGGGGGGATGAAAAACTGTTTTTT.